Below, 15 T cell receptor beta chains from the same sample are listed, as sequenced in a study of shared clonotypes between healthy human individuals. The assay was immunoSEQ multiplex PCR, and TCRdb's table has in-frame clones only and misses some. This table has some 600,000 clones, about 96% appearing once. CD45RO-negative CD8 cells positively selected for CCR7 made up the naive population, which excluded terminally differentiated effector memory CD45RA+ cells. Sequences were obtained from naive CD8+ T cells sorted from blood. These TCRs come from a woman aged 30 to 39 in good health.

The chain couples TRBV29-1 to TRBJ2-7, with 10 bases that match TRBD2. V shed 6 bases, J shed 2 bases, and the junction held 7 bases outside the gene matches. The CDR3 length is 14 residues. CDR1 is SQVTM, CDR2 ANQGSEA, per germline. The chain's CDR3 is CSVRPSGRAYEQYF. CDR3 nucleotides: TGCAGCGTGAGACCAAGCGGGAGGGCCTACGAGCAGTACTTC.

The DNA for the CDR3 is TGTGCCAGCAGCCCGGACTTCGGAAACATTCAGTACTTC. The encoded protein is CASSPDFGNIQYF. The chain combines TRBV5-4 with TRBJ2-4, with D possibly TRBD2 on 5 matching bases. This CDR3 has 13 amino acids. V was clipped by 4 bases and J by 6 bases, with 11 bases between them. Germline lookup yields CDR1 SGHNT and CDR2 YYREEE (reference sequence).

V is TRBV5-4 and J is TRBJ2-1; 7 nucleotides agree with TRBD2. The ends lost 0 bases at V and 8 bases at J; junction bases unmatched: 8. Germline CDR1 reads SGHNT; CDR2 reads YYREEE (reference sequence). The CDR3 runs 15 residues. CDR3 region: CASSLVPGGRDEQFF. CDR3 in DNA: TGTGCCAGCAGCTTGGTTCCGGGAGGACGGGATGAGCAGTTCTTC.

The CDR3 reads CASSPGPEAFF. The CDR3 nucleotides are TGTGCCAGCAGTCCAGGACCTGAAGCTTTCTTT. This sequence joins TRBV6-5 and TRBJ1-1, with D unresolved. The CDR3 is 11 amino acids. The V end lost 5 bases, the J end lost 6 bases, and 7 bases lay between the germline ends. Looked up from germline, CDR1 is MNHEY and CDR2 is SVGAGI.

This rearrangement joins TRBV10-2 to TRBJ2-2, with D possibly called TRBD1 or TRBD2 (5 bases each). With 6 bases removed from V and 4 bases from J, the gap between germline ends came to 15 bases. Germline V CDR1 and CDR2: WSHSY, SAAADI. The CDR3 is 15 residues long. CDR3 protein: CASRASGTLTGELFF. In nucleotides, the CDR3 is TGCGCCAGCAGGGCCTCCGGGACCCTCACCGGGGAGCTGTTTTTT.

The chain links TRBV6-6 to TRBJ1-1; D may be TRBD1 (5 bases). CDR3 size: 15 residues. CDR1 is MNHNY and CDR2 is SVGAGI in the germline V gene (reference sequence). V was pared by 4 bases and J by 1 base, with 13 bases between. The CDR3 protein is CASSSPGPQNTEAFF. The DNA for the CDR3 is TGTGCCAGCAGTTCTCCGGGACCGCAGAACACTGAAGCTTTCTTT.

The genes are TRBV7-7 and TRBJ2-3; D is unclear. This CDR3 has 12 amino acids. Trimming left V 5 bases short and J 2 bases short, with 5 bases between. Germline V gives CDR1 SSHAT, CDR2 FNYEAQ (reference sequence). CDR3 in amino acids: CASSGDTDTQYF. The CDR3, as DNA: TGTGCCAGCAGCGGGGACACAGATACGCAGTATTTT.

The chain links TRBV4-2 to TRBJ2-7; 7 positions match TRBD2. With 0 bases clipped from V and 11 bases from J, the junction kept 1 base outside the gene matches. The CDR3 has 11 residues. Looked up from germline, CDR1 is LGHNA and CDR2 is YNFKEQ. This CDR3 is CASSQDGLEYF. The CDR3 bases are TGTGCCAGCAGCCAAGACGGACTAGAGTACTTC.

The chain is built from TRBV7-9 and TRBJ2-6; D is unclear. The germline V and J ends were trimmed by 6 bases and 0 bases, with 18 bases remaining between them. Germline CDR1 is SEHNR and CDR2 is FQNEAQ (reference sequence). This CDR3 comprises 18 residues. CDR3 in DNA: TGTGCCAGCAGTTTTACCACCGGGCCTAGCTCTGGGGCCAACGTCCTGACTTTC. This codes for CASSFTTGPSSGANVLTF.

On this clone: The same CDR3 is also encoded by other DNA sequences in this sample. This rearrangement joins TRBV5-4 to TRBJ2-7; 7 bases line up with TRBD1. The V segment lost 0 bases and the J segment 1 base; nucleotides outside the gene matches: 1. The CDR3 totals 14 residues. The V gene's germline CDR1 is SGHNT and CDR2 YYREEE (reference sequence). This chain's CDR3 is CASSLGDSSYEQYF. As DNA, the CDR3 is TGTGCCAGCAGCTTGGGGGACAGTTCCTACGAGCAGTACTTC.

The genes are TRBV27 and TRBJ2-7; 8 bases map to TRBD2. Germline V gene lookup returns CDR1 MNHEY and CDR2 SMNVEV (reference sequence). The CDR3 consists of 16 residues. V lost 5 bases, J lost 0 bases, and 9 bases stayed unmatched. In DNA form, the CDR3 reads TGTGCCAGCAGTCCCAGTAGCGGGGAGAGCTCCTACGAGCAGTACTTC. This translates into CASSPSSGESSYEQYF.

The CDR3 sequence is CASSAWSVNSGANVLTF. The DNA of the CDR3 is TGTGCCAGCAGCGCGTGGTCCGTGAACTCTGGGGCCAACGTCCTGACTTTC. V is TRBV9 and J is TRBJ2-6, with no clear D. V shed 3 bases and J shed 0 bases, with 13 bases lying between them. Germline V lookup: CDR1 SGDLS, CDR2 YYNGEE. The CDR3 runs 17 residues.

This clone was seen only once. The sample carries other DNA sequences with the same CDR3. This chain joins TRBV5-4 and TRBJ2-1; D gene uncertain. This CDR3 spans 11 amino acids. Germline-derived CDR1 and CDR2 are SGHNT and YYREEE (reference sequence). The V and J ends lost 5 bases and 7 bases respectively, with 7 bases between them. The CDR3 spells CASSTENEQFF. CDR3 nucleotide sequence: TGTGCCAGCAGTACCGAGAATGAGCAGTTCTTC.

The chain is built from TRBV15 and TRBJ2-1, with TRBD1 identical over 7 bases. Unmatched junction bases numbered 6, after V lost 0 bases and J lost 4 bases. The CDR3 has 16 amino acids. Germline assignment: CDR1 LNHNV and CDR2 YYDKDF (reference sequence). The CDR3 loop is CATSREDGQDYNEQFF. CDR3 nucleotide sequence: TGTGCCACCAGCAGAGAGGACGGACAGGATTACAATGAGCAGTTCTTC.

The chain has TRBV29-1 and TRBJ2-7; TRBD1 might be the D (6 bases). There are 13 residues in the CDR3. The V end lost 5 bases, the J end lost 4 bases, and 15 bases lay between the germline ends. Germline CDR1 reads SQVTM; CDR2 reads ANQGSEA. This CDR3 is CSVPDRFGYEQYF. The CDR3 DNA follows: TGCAGCGTTCCTGACAGGTTCGGGTACGAGCAGTACTTC.